The 32 T cell receptor beta chains below come from one sample, sequenced in a study of T-cell memory formation after mild COVID-19. Via MiXCR, TCRdb re-called the 5' RACE reads, giving one row per CDR3 protein. This table holds 110,000 or so distinct CDR3 sequences, roughly 20% found once. The sample comprised PBMCs or a T cell subset sorted from them (not recorded which). The receptors originated from a young man who had mild COVID-19 (a few samples of this study predate the infection). Cell type and time point are not known.

The rearrangement uses TRBV7-2 and TRBJ2-3; D possibly corresponds to TRBD1 (7 bases). The CDR3 has 14 amino acids. Germline V gives CDR1 SGHTA, CDR2 FQGNSA. Trimming left V 5 bases short and J 5 bases short, with 14 bases between. The DNA of the CDR3 is TGTGCCAGCAGCCTCCAGGGGGGCATAGATACGCAGTATTTT. Its protein product is CASSLQGGIDTQYF.

The chain carries TRBV15 and TRBJ2-6; D may be TRBD1 (6 bases). The CDR3 totals 19 residues. Germline V gene lookup returns CDR1 LNHNV and CDR2 YYDKDF (reference sequence). Trimming removed 1 base at V and 1 base at J, with 17 bases between. DNA of the CDR3: TGTGCCACCAGCAGAGGCCAGGGGCACCGGGTGTCTGGGGCCAACGTCCTGACTTTC. It yields the protein CATSRGQGHRVSGANVLTF.

There are a few counts of this clonotype. The chain uses TRBV5-4 and TRBJ2-1; tentatively, D is TRBD2 (5 bases). This CDR3 spans 13 amino acids. V was clipped by 2 bases and J by 9 bases, with 12 bases between them. Germline-derived CDR1 and CDR2 are SGHNT and YYREEE (reference sequence). In nucleotides, the CDR3 is TGTGCCAGCAGCTTCGGTGGAAGCGGTGAGCAGTTCTTC. As protein: CASSFGGSGEQFF. Complete variable domain (other parts from reference TRBV5-4 and TRBJ2-1): ETGVTQSPTHLIKTRGQQVTLRCSSQSGHNTVSWYQQALGQGPQFIFQYYREEENGRGNFPPRFSGLQFPNYSSELNVNALELDDSALYLCASSFGGSGEQFFGPGTRLTVL.

The chain combines TRBV7-9 with TRBJ2-1; D gene uncertain. Between the trimmed V and J ends, which lost 2 bases and 4 bases, there was a span of 15 bases. In germline, CDR1 is SEHNR, CDR2 FQNEAQ (reference sequence). This CDR3 region has 16 residues. CDR3 loop: CASSLTSSPRYNEQFF. CDR3 coding DNA: TGTGCCAGCAGCTTAACCTCCTCCCCCCGGTACAATGAGCAGTTCTTC.

This clonotype was found a few times. The chain links TRBV9 to TRBJ2-1; 12 nucleotides align to TRBD1. Germline V gene lookup returns CDR1 SGDLS and CDR2 YYNGEE. V trimming: 4 bases; J trimming: 8 bases; junction bases outside the gene matches: 4. This CDR3 is 14 amino acids long. CDR3 nucleotide sequence: TGTGCCAGCAGCCTAGGGACAGGGGGCTATGAGCAGTTCTTC. Amino acid sequence: CASSLGTGGYEQFF. Supplemented by reference TRBV9 and TRBJ2-1, the full variable domain reads DSGVTQTPKHLITATGQRVTLRCSPRSGDLSVYWYQQSLDQGLQFLIQYYNGEERAKGNILERFSAQQFPDLHSELNLSSLELGDSALYFCASSLGTGGYEQFFGPGTRLTVL.

The V and J genes are TRBV7-8 and TRBJ2-2, with D maybe TRBD1 (7 bases). The V and J ends lost 6 bases and 5 bases respectively, with 19 bases between them. Germline V CDR1 and CDR2: SGHVS, FQNEAQ. The length of the CDR3 is 16 residues. CDR3 amino acids: CASRPPRGDLTGELFF. The CDR3 DNA reads TGTGCCAGCAGGCCGCCCAGGGGGGACCTTACCGGGGAGCTGTTTTTT.

This sequence joins TRBV28 and TRBJ2-1; no reliable D call. Germline V gene data show CDR1 as MDHEN and CDR2 as SYDVKM. V dropped 8 bases and J dropped 7 bases, with 18 bases sitting between them. This CDR3 comprises 14 residues. The CDR3 DNA is TGTGCCAGCTACAGTGGTGGGCTCGGGAATGAGCAGTTCTTC. Its protein product is CASYSGGLGNEQFF.

The chain links TRBV6-5 to TRBJ2-3; D ambiguous. Germline V gene lookup returns CDR1 MNHEY and CDR2 SVGAGI. CDR3 length: 11 amino acids. V was pared by 0 bases and J by 10 bases, with 5 bases between. The chain's CDR3 is CASSYSSAQYF. The DNA of the CDR3 is TGTGCCAGCAGTTACTCAAGCGCGCAGTATTTT.

The chain links TRBV29-1 to TRBJ2-2, with D perhaps matching TRBD1 (5 bases). CDR3 size: 11 residues. Germline V lookup: CDR1 SQVTM, CDR2 ANQGSEA. The V end lost 7 bases, the J end lost 6 bases, and 9 bases lay between the germline ends. The CDR3 is CSALGAGELFF. The DNA of the CDR3 is TGCAGCGCCCTAGGGGCCGGGGAGCTGTTTTTT.

This clonotype was counted ten times or more. The V and J genes are TRBV7-6 and TRBJ1-1, with 7 bases identical to TRBD1. This CDR3 has 15 amino acids. Germline trimming cut 5 bases from V and 4 bases from J; bases unmatched to any gene: 10. Germline values: CDR1 SGHVS, CDR2 FNYEAQ. DNA for the CDR3: TGTGCCAGCAGCCCCCCCAAGGCAGGGGGCACTGAAGCTTTCTTT. It is translated as CASSPPKAGGTEAFF.

The chain has TRBV27 and TRBJ2-7; D gene unclear. Per the germline V gene, CDR1 is MNHEY and CDR2 is SMNVEV (reference sequence). Between the trimmed V and J ends, which lost 7 bases and 3 bases, there was a span of 7 bases. The CDR3 spans 11 residues. The CDR3, as DNA: TGTGCCAGCAAGAGTCACTACGAGCAGTACGTC. It codes for CASKSHYEQYV.

This clonotype was picked up a small number of times. This chain joins TRBV11-2 and TRBJ2-2; 8 bases agree with TRBD1. The CDR3 runs to 16 residues. CDR1 and CDR2 from the germline V gene are SGHAT and FQNNGV. The V segment lost 4 bases and the J segment 2 bases; nucleotides outside the gene matches: 6. This chain's CDR3 is CASSSWTGLNTGELFF. Written as DNA, the CDR3 is TGTGCCAGCAGCTCATGGACAGGGCTAAACACCGGGGAGCTGTTTTTT.

J is TRBJ1-1 and V is TRBV6-5; D remains unclear. The V gene lost 3 bases and the J gene lost 1 base, with 15 bases spanning the gap. The CDR3 totals 16 residues. In germline, CDR1 is MNHEY, CDR2 SVGAGI. CDR3 residues: CASSYDQSLGNTEAFF. CDR3 nucleotide sequence: TGTGCCAGCAGTTATGATCAGTCCCTAGGGAACACTGAAGCTTTCTTT.

CDR3 in DNA: TGTGCCATCAAGGGCTCCCAAGAGACCCAGTACTTC. It codes for CAIKGSQETQYF. V is TRBV10-3 and J is TRBJ2-5, with no clear D. The length of the CDR3 is 12 residues. Per germline, CDR1 ENHRY and CDR2 SYGVKD. Trimming stripped 7 bases from V and 1 base from J, with 7 bases between.

J is TRBJ2-7 and V is TRBV6-5; TRBD1 matches at 10 bases. The V segment lost 6 bases and the J segment 2 bases; nucleotides outside the gene matches: 7. This CDR3 is 15 amino acids long. Germline CDR1 reads MNHEY; CDR2 reads SVGAGI. The CDR3 DNA reads TGTGCCAGCAGGCCCGGGACAGGGGCGACCTACGAGCAGTACGTC. It codes for CASRPGTGATYEQYV.

The chain has TRBV12-5 and TRBJ1-1; a weak D match, TRBD1 (6 bases). The CDR3 spans 11 residues. Germline CDR1 reads LGHNT; CDR2 reads FRNRAP. V lost 6 bases and J lost 11, with 13 bases in between. The CDR3 loop reads CASGYTGLAFF. Here the CDR3 DNA reads TGTGCTAGTGGCTATACAGGGTTGGCTTTCTTT. Variable domain in full (rest from reference TRBV12-5 and TRBJ1-1): DARVTQTPRHKVTEMGQEVTMRCQPILGHNTVFWYRQTMMQGLELLAYFRNRAPLDDSGMPKDRFSAEMPDATLATLKIQPSEPRDSAVYFCASGYTGLAFFGQGTRLTVV.

V and J are TRBV7-8 and TRBJ1-1; D is unclear. This CDR3 is 15 amino acids long. Germline CDR1 SGHVS, CDR2 FQNEAQ. Deletions cut 3 bases from V and 0 bases from J, with 11 bases between. CDR3: CASSFSLPLNTEAFF. CDR3 nucleotide sequence: TGTGCCAGCAGCTTTTCCCTGCCCCTGAACACTGAAGCTTTCTTT.

The chain employs TRBV2 and TRBJ1-2, with 10 bases aligning to TRBD1. Germline V gives CDR1 SNHLY, CDR2 FYNNEI. J was trimmed by 4 bases and V by 7 bases; bases with no gene match: 6. The CDR3 has 14 residues. DNA for the CDR3: TGTGCCAGCAAATGGACAGGGGGGTTCTATGGCTACACCTTC. This translates into CASKWTGGFYGYTF.

V and J are TRBV7-2 and TRBJ1-3; D is unresolved. CDR3 length: 15 amino acids. V was trimmed by 1 base and J by 0 bases, leaving 7 bases between them. Looked up from germline, CDR1 is SGHTA and CDR2 is FQGNSA. The CDR3 nucleotides are TGTGCCAGCAGCTTAGACCCGTCCTCTGGAAACACCATATATTTT. It translates to CASSLDPSSGNTIYF.

The rearrangement joins TRBV19 to TRBJ1-1; 8 bases align to TRBD1. The germline V gene encodes CDR1 LNHDA and CDR2 SQIVND (reference sequence). CDR3 length: 15 residues. V trimming: 5 bases; J trimming: 10 bases; junction bases outside the gene matches: 15. The CDR3 nucleotides are TGTGCCAGTAGTCTTGTTCCAGGGCAGGGGGCCGGAGCTTTCTTT. Translated, it gives CASSLVPGQGAGAFF.

This clonotype has a count of ten or more. The CDR3 DNA follows: TGTGCCAGCAGCTTAAGGGAGGTGGATAGCAATCAGCCCCAGCATTTT. Translation: CASSLREVDSNQPQHF. The chain uses TRBV7-8 and TRBJ1-5; the D is unclear. Deletions cut 2 bases from V and 0 bases from J, with 11 bases between. Looked up from germline, CDR1 is SGHVS and CDR2 is FQNEAQ. The CDR3 runs to 16 residues.

The rearrangement links TRBV4-1 to TRBJ1-5; no reliable D call. Germline values: CDR1 MGHRA, CDR2 YSYEKL. Trimming took 3 bases from V and 0 from J, leaving 12 bases between them. The CDR3 is made up of 16 amino acids. The CDR3 DNA reads as TGCGCCAGCAGCCAGGCCGGGCGGGGTAGCAATCAGCCCCAGCATTTT. Translated, it gives CASSQAGRGSNQPQHF.

V and J are TRBV20-1 and TRBJ2-7, with 8 bases that match TRBD1. After removal of 6 bases from V and 2 bases from J, the junction contained 9 bases not matched to a gene. Germline assignment: CDR1 DFQATT and CDR2 SNEGSKA (reference sequence). The CDR3 covers 14 residues. The CDR3 region is CSAHGQGRAYEQYV. The DNA of the CDR3 is TGCAGTGCCCATGGACAGGGAAGGGCCTACGAGCAGTACGTC.

The genes are TRBV5-1 and TRBJ1-3; no firm D call. V shed 5 bases and J shed 0 bases, with 9 bases lying between them. Germline CDR1 and CDR2: SGHRS and YFSETQ. CDR3 size: 14 residues. The CDR3 DNA follows: TGCGCCAGCAGTTCAGGCTCCTCTGGAAACACCATATATTTT. Translating gives CASSSGSSGNTIYF. The full variable domain, completed using reference TRBV5-1 and TRBJ1-3, is KAGVTQTPRYLIKTRGQQVTLSCSPISGHRSVSWYQQTPGQGLQFLFEYFSETQRNKGNFPGRFSGRQFSNSRSEMNVSTLELGDSALYLCASSSGSSGNTIYFGEGSWLTVV.

In this sample, this clonotype turned up a few times. The V call is TRBV7-9, the J call TRBJ2-3; weak D call: TRBD2 (6 bases). The germline gives CDR1 SEHNR, CDR2 FQNEAQ (reference sequence). V was shortened by 5 bases and J by 4 bases, with 10 bases between the two germline ends. This CDR3 is 13 amino acids long. CDR3 in DNA: TGTGCCAGCAGCGAAGGGACTGCAGATACGCAGTATTTT. It translates to CASSEGTADTQYF. The variable domain in full, with the rest retrieved from reference TRBV7-9 and TRBJ2-3, is DTGVSQNPRHKITKRGQNVTFRCDPISEHNRLYWYRQTLGQGPEFLTYFQNEAQLEKSRLLSDRFSAERPKGSFSTLEIQRTEQGDSAMYLCASSEGTADTQYFGPGTRLTVL.

The genes are TRBV19 and TRBJ2-2, with D unclear. The germline gives CDR1 LNHDA, CDR2 SQIVND (reference sequence). CDR3 size: 14 residues. Trimming took off 5 bases at V and 4 bases at J, with 11 bases between the two ends. CDR3 bases: TGTGCCAGTAGTCCCGCGGCACGCACCGGGGAGCTGTTTTTT. Translated: CASSPAARTGELFF.

The chain carries TRBV24-1 and TRBJ1-2, with a possible D match to TRBD1 (6 bases). V was shortened by 3 bases and J by 6 bases, with 16 bases between the two germline ends. CDR3 length: 15 amino acids. CDR1 and CDR2 from the germline V gene are KGHDR and SFDVKD. The CDR3 loop reads CATSDPDRPSDGYTF. The CDR3 DNA reads as TGTGCCACCAGTGATCCGGACAGACCCTCGGATGGCTACACCTTC.

In its sample, this clonotype was seen a few times. The V call is TRBV6-5, the J call TRBJ2-2; D is unclear. The CDR3 length is 14 residues. The germline CDR1 and CDR2 sequences are MNHEY and SVGAGI. V shed 4 bases and J shed 7 bases, with 13 bases lying between them. CDR3 nucleotides: TGTGCCAGCAGTTTCCGCAGAAGTCACGGGGAGCTGTTTTTT. This gives the protein CASSFRRSHGELFF.

The chain is built from TRBV7-9 and TRBJ2-3; the D gene is possibly TRBD1 (5 bases). Germline CDR1 reads SEHNR; CDR2 reads FQNEAQ (reference sequence). The CDR3 covers 11 residues. V was pared by 3 bases and J by 8 bases, with 6 bases between. Here the CDR3 DNA reads TGTGCCAGCAGCTTTAGGGGTACGCAGTATTTT. It specifies CASSFRGTQYF.

This clonotype was seen more than once but under ten times. J is TRBJ1-1 and V is TRBV10-3; D not certain. V lost 6 bases to trimming and J lost 6 bases, with 11 bases between them. Germline-derived CDR1 and CDR2 are ENHRY and SYGVKD. There are 12 residues in the CDR3. The CDR3 DNA reads as TGTGCCATCAGGGACTTGGACCCTGAAGCTTTCTTT. Amino acids: CAIRDLDPEAFF.

The chain links TRBV4-3 to TRBJ1-5; the D is unclear. With 0 bases removed from V and 6 bases from J, the gap between germline ends came to 6 bases. CDR1 is LGHNA, CDR2 YSLEER, per germline. CDR3 length equals 13 residues. The CDR3 sequence is CASSQDLGQPQHF. CDR3 nucleotides: TGCGCCAGCAGCCAAGATCTTGGTCAGCCCCAGCATTTT.

In regard to this clonotype: This CDR3 fails to terminate in the conserved phenylalanine or tryptophan, so it likely reflects a read error. The DNA is left out, because the CDR3 cannot be placed on it with certainty; the CDR3 is given as TCRdb lists it. CDR3 sequence: CASSPQGSSGPTI. V usage is TRBV7-3 and J usage is TRBJ1-2; the DNA was not compared with TRBD1, the D call given in the table. Germline V CDR1 and CDR2: SGHTA, FQGTGA. The CDR3 length equals 13 residues, ends included.